The 30 T cell receptor beta chains given below trace back to one sample, sequenced in a study of T cell changes during pregnancy in multiple sclerosis. The repertoire was sequenced with immunoSEQ multiplex PCR; TCRdb's copy has only in-frame clones and lacks some. The sample lists about 49,000 clones, nearly 90% occurring once. The starting material was peripheral blood, obtained after pregnancy. These receptors all come from a female donor in good health, enrolled as a control in a pregnancy study.

The CDR3 nucleotides are TGTGCCAGCAGTTACTCCGGGACAGGGAACACTGAAGCTTTCTTT. Its translation is CASSYSGTGNTEAFF. V usage is TRBV6-5 and J usage is TRBJ1-1; 8 bases fit TRBD1. The CDR3 runs to 15 residues. J lost 1 base, V lost 0 bases, and 1 base had no gene match. CDR1 and CDR2 (germline): MNHEY, SVGAGI.

The chain recombines TRBV19 with TRBJ2-7, with TRBD1 matching 9 bases. This CDR3 has 13 amino acids. Germline lookup yields CDR1 LNHDA and CDR2 SQIVND (reference sequence). V was pared by 6 bases and J by 7 bases, with 7 bases of the junction left unmatched. CDR3 nucleotides: TGTGCCAGTAGGAATACAGGGGGCTGGGAGCAGTACTTC. Encoded protein: CASRNTGGWEQYF. Full variable domain (outside the CDR3, taken from reference TRBV19 and TRBJ2-7): DGGITQSPKYLFRKEGQNVTLSCEQNLNHDAMYWYRQDPGQGLRLIYYSQIVNDFQKGDIAEGYSVSREKKESFPLTVTSAQKNPTAFYLCASRNTGGWEQYFGPGTRLTVT.

The chain employs TRBV14 and TRBJ1-1; D gene ambiguous. Trimming stripped 4 bases from V and 3 bases from J, with 9 bases between. The CDR3 runs 13 residues. CDR1 is SGHDN, CDR2 FVKESK, per germline. In nucleotides, the CDR3 is TGTGCCAGCAGCCTAATCGGGGACACTGAAGCTTTCTTT. Its translation: CASSLIGDTEAFF.

V gene TRBV9 combines with J gene TRBJ2-1; 7 bases align to TRBD2. The trim removed 1 base at V and 7 bases at J, leaving 11 bases unmatched. This CDR3 is built from 16 residues. From germline, CDR1 is SGDLS and CDR2 YYNGEE. CDR3 amino acids: CASSVSGERGGNEQFF. CDR3 coding DNA: TGTGCCAGCAGCGTATCGGGCGAGCGGGGAGGGAATGAGCAGTTCTTC.

The chain links TRBV7-7 to TRBJ2-3, with 8 bases identical to TRBD2. V trimming: 5 bases; J trimming: 0 bases; junction bases outside the gene matches: 1. Germline V CDR1 and CDR2: SSHAT, FNYEAQ (reference sequence). There are 14 residues in the CDR3. CDR3 bases: TGTGCCAGCAGCCCGGGGGGGAGCACAGATACGCAGTATTTT. It is translated as CASSPGGSTDTQYF. The full variable domain, with the rest looked up from reference TRBV7-7 and TRBJ2-3, is GAGVSQSPRYKVTKRGQDVTLRCDPISSHATLYWYQQALGQGPEFLTYFNYEAQPDKSGLPSDRFSAERPEGSISTLTIQRTEQRDSAMYRCASSPGGSTDTQYFGPGTRLTVL.

This CDR3 is CAFHAYTGEPQGYTF. Here the CDR3 DNA reads TGTGCCTTTCACGCTTATACAGGGGAGCCGCAAGGCTACACCTTC. The rearrangement uses TRBV30 and TRBJ1-2; 7 bases match TRBD1. Germline-derived CDR1 and CDR2 are GTSNPN and SVGIG (reference sequence). V was pared by 7 bases and J by 8 bases, with 19 bases of the junction left unmatched. There are 15 residues in the CDR3.

The chain has TRBV19 and TRBJ1-3; 7 nucleotides align to TRBD1. The CDR3 is 18 amino acids. The trim removed 4 bases at V and 0 bases at J, leaving 12 bases unmatched. Looked up from germline, CDR1 is LNHDA and CDR2 is SQIVND (reference sequence). The CDR3 spells CASSTRRVGQTSGNTIYF. The CDR3 nucleotides read TGTGCCAGTAGTACGAGAAGGGTGGGACAGACCTCTGGAAACACCATATATTTT.

This chain uses TRBV28 with TRBJ2-3; D is possibly TRBD2 (6 bases). V gave up 5 bases and J gave up 11 bases, with 14 bases separating them. CDR1 and CDR2 from the germline V gene are MDHEN and SYDVKM. The CDR3 extends over 12 amino acids. CDR3 sequence reads: CASSPGGKEQYF. CDR3 nucleotides: TGTGCCAGCAGTCCCGGAGGGAAAGAGCAGTATTTT.

The CDR3 region is CASNRGGSGEQYF. The CDR3 nucleotides are TGTGCCAGCAACCGAGGGGGAAGCGGCGAGCAGTACTTC. The rearrangement uses TRBV6-1 and TRBJ2-7; perhaps TRBD1 as D (6 bases). Looked up from germline, CDR1 is MNHNS and CDR2 is SASEGT. V gave up 7 bases and J gave up 6 bases, with 16 bases separating them. The CDR3 loop spans 13 amino acids.

This chain uses TRBV6-4 with TRBJ2-1; 9 bases line up with TRBD2. Germline V gene data show CDR1 as MRHNA and CDR2 as SNTAGT. The CDR3 totals 15 residues. Unmatched junction bases numbered 2, after V lost 0 bases and J lost 5 bases. The CDR3 sequence is CASSDSTSGHNEQFF. As DNA, the CDR3 is TGTGCCAGCAGTGACTCTACTAGCGGGCACAATGAGCAGTTCTTC.

The chain employs TRBV19 and TRBJ1-1; no reliable D call. The CDR3 length is 15 residues. V lost 4 bases and J 1 base, leaving 13 bases between the germline ends. CDR1 LNHDA and CDR2 SQIVND come from the germline V gene (reference sequence). The CDR3 coding sequence is TGTGCCAGTAGTACCCCGGGAGTTCGGAACACTGAAGCTTTCTTT. Translated, it gives CASSTPGVRNTEAFF. The full variable domain, completed using reference TRBV19 and TRBJ1-1, is DGGITQSPKYLFRKEGQNVTLSCEQNLNHDAMYWYRQDPGQGLRLIYYSQIVNDFQKGDIAEGYSVSREKKESFPLTVTSAQKNPTAFYLCASSTPGVRNTEAFFGQGTRLTVV.

The gene calls are TRBV7-9 and TRBJ1-2; D remains unclear. Germline V gene sequence: CDR1 SEHNR, CDR2 FQNEAQ (reference sequence). The V gene lost 8 bases and the J gene lost 6 bases, with 16 bases spanning the gap. CDR3 length: 13 residues. As DNA, the CDR3 is TGTGCCAGCCCCTGGGAGAGCGGGCATGGCTACACCTTC. It is translated as CASPWESGHGYTF.

The gene calls are TRBV19 and TRBJ1-5; 11 nucleotides match TRBD1. V gave up 1 base and J gave up 6 bases; unmatched junction bases: 2. CDR1 and CDR2 (germline): LNHDA, SQIVND (reference sequence). CDR3 length: 15 residues. The CDR3 DNA sequence: TGTGCCAGTAGTATAGGGACAGGGGGCGCTCAGCCCCAGCATTTT. Translated, it gives CASSIGTGGAQPQHF.

Only one count was recorded for this clone. CDR3 DNA: TGTGCCAGCAGCTTAGGGGACAGGGGGCAAGAGACCCAGTACTTC. Amino acid sequence: CASSLGDRGQETQYF. The rearrangement links TRBV11-2 to TRBJ2-5, with 11 bases identical to TRBD1. With V trimmed by 1 base and J by 2 bases, 0 bases remained unmatched. Looked up from germline, CDR1 is SGHAT and CDR2 is FQNNGV. This CDR3 contains 15 residues.

This chain connects TRBV7-3 to TRBJ2-1, with D possibly matching TRBD1 (6 bases). There are 15 residues in the CDR3. CDR1 and CDR2 (germline): SGHTA, FQGTGA. V shed 4 bases and J shed 7 bases, with 17 bases lying between them. DNA for the CDR3: TGTGCCAGCAGCTCCCAACAGGGAGTCAGGAATGAGCAGTTCTTC. The encoded protein is CASSSQQGVRNEQFF.

The chain is built from TRBV7-2 and TRBJ2-7; the D gene is possibly TRBD1 (6 bases). The CDR3 length is 14 residues. Trimming took off 5 bases at V and 3 bases at J, with 14 bases between the two ends. Per germline, CDR1 SGHTA and CDR2 FQGNSA. CDR3 loop: CASSRRTANYEQYF. As DNA, the CDR3 is TGTGCCAGCAGCCGCCGGACAGCAAACTACGAGCAGTACTTC.

The chain combines TRBV7-9 with TRBJ1-1; no clear D gene. This CDR3 is built from 12 residues. The V end was cut by 5 bases, the J end by 2 bases, with 6 bases between. CDR1 SEHNR and CDR2 FQNEAQ come from the germline V gene (reference sequence). CDR3 sequence (DNA): TGTGCCAGCAGCCCATTTAACACTGAAGCTTTCTTT. This codes for CASSPFNTEAFF.

This chain joins TRBV7-9 and TRBJ2-7, with D perhaps TRBD1 (8 bases). Germline-derived CDR1 and CDR2 are SEHNR and FQNEAQ (reference sequence). This CDR3 is 14 amino acids long. V lost 4 bases and J lost 3, with 13 bases in between. This CDR3 reads CASSWTGRDYEQYF. The CDR3 nucleotides read TGTGCCAGCAGCTGGACAGGGAGGGACTACGAGCAGTACTTC.

This chain connects TRBV15 to TRBJ2-3, with D tentatively TRBD2 (5 bases). The CDR3 has 16 residues. The ends were cut back, 0 bases at V and 5 bases at J, with 15 bases in the middle. Germline V CDR1 and CDR2: LNHNV, YYDKDF (reference sequence). CDR3 in amino acids: CATSREYSGSKDTQYF. CDR3 DNA sequence: TGTGCCACCAGCAGAGAATATAGTGGGAGTAAAGATACGCAGTATTTT.

The chain links TRBV4-3 to TRBJ2-3; 14 bases are a match to TRBD2. Trimming at V came to 4 bases and at J to 1 base, leaving 4 bases not matched to a gene. The CDR3 sequence is 17 residues long. Germline V gene data show CDR1 as LGHNA and CDR2 as YSLEER. This CDR3 is CASSRGLAGGGTDTQYF. The CDR3 DNA reads TGCGCCAGCAGCCGAGGACTAGCGGGGGGCGGCACAGATACGCAGTATTTT.

The chain couples TRBV28 to TRBJ2-7; the match to TRBD2 covers 9 bases. This CDR3 contains 15 residues. Germline V CDR1 and CDR2: MDHEN, SYDVKM. The V and J ends lost 1 base and 4 bases, in that order; junction bases with no gene match: 5. Written as DNA, the CDR3 is TGTGCCAGCAGTTTATTAGCGGGAGCTAGTTACGAGCAGTACTTC. Its translation is CASSLLAGASYEQYF.

The chain joins TRBV21-1 to TRBJ2-5; TRBD1 reflects the table's D call only, with no check against the DNA. TRBV21-1 is classified as a pseudogene. This CDR3 contains 13 residues. The DNA of the CDR3 is TGTGCCAGCGGAACAGGGGGCTGGGAGACCCAGTACTTC. Protein: CASGTGGWETQYF.

The rearrangement links TRBV7-3 to TRBJ1-3; D is undetermined. CDR3 length equals 13 residues. V lost 2 bases and J 4 bases, leaving 6 bases between the germline ends. Per the germline V gene, CDR1 is SGHTA and CDR2 is FQGTGA. The CDR3 DNA is TGTGCCAGCAGCTTAGGAGGGGGAAACACCATATATTTT. It codes for CASSLGGGNTIYF.

CDR3 in amino acids: CASGGEEAYEQYF. CDR3 nucleotide sequence: TGCGCCAGCGGGGGGGAGGAAGCCTACGAGCAGTACTTC. The rearrangement joins TRBV10-2 to TRBJ2-7; the match to TRBD2 covers 7 bases. The CDR3 sequence is 13 residues long. V trimming: 8 bases; J trimming: 2 bases; junction bases outside the gene matches: 6. The germline V gene has CDR1 WSHSY and CDR2 SAAADI.

The chain employs TRBV6-1 and TRBJ1-1; 9 positions match TRBD1. The germline V gene has CDR1 MNHNS and CDR2 SASEGT. With V trimmed by 3 bases and J by 0 bases, 5 bases remained unmatched. The CDR3 length is 16 residues. This chain's CDR3 is CASSEPGQGMNTEAFF. The CDR3 nucleotides read TGTGCCAGCAGTGAGCCGGGACAGGGCATGAACACTGAAGCTTTCTTT.

The genes are TRBV29-1 and TRBJ2-7; no firm D call. The CDR3 runs 12 residues. The germline gives CDR1 SQVTM, CDR2 ANQGSEA. The V end lost 2 bases, the J end lost 1 base, and 6 bases lay between the germline ends. In DNA form, the CDR3 reads TGCAGCGTTGAAATAACATCCTACGAGCAGTACTTC. Its translation: CSVEITSYEQYF.

The chain joins TRBV14 to TRBJ2-7, with D possibly TRBD1 on 6 matching bases. Germline CDR1 is SGHDN and CDR2 is FVKESK. V shed 4 bases and J shed 2 bases, with 9 bases lying between them. The CDR3 consists of 13 residues. This CDR3 is CASSRRDTYEQYF. CDR3 in DNA: TGTGCCAGCAGCCGTCGGGACACCTACGAGCAGTACTTC.

The sample holds one count of this clone. This chain connects TRBV6-4 to TRBJ2-3, with 10 positions matching TRBD2. The CDR3 has 15 amino acids. V shed 0 bases, J shed 6 bases, and the junction held 3 bases outside the gene matches. Germline CDR1 and CDR2: MRHNA and SNTAGT. DNA for the CDR3: TGTGCCAGCAGTGACTCGGCTAGCGGGGGTGATACGCAGTATTTT. This translates into CASSDSASGGDTQYF.

This chain joins TRBV29-1 and TRBJ1-2; perhaps TRBD1 as D (6 bases). CDR1 and CDR2 (germline): SQVTM, ANQGSEA. This CDR3 is built from 13 residues. V dropped 4 bases and J dropped 8 bases, with 17 bases sitting between them. CDR3 coding DNA: TGCAGCGTTGTCGGGGGGCAGACGGAGGGCTACACCTTC. Protein: CSVVGGQTEGYTF. The whole variable domain, filled in from reference TRBV29-1 and TRBJ1-2, reads SAVISQKPSRDICQRGTSLTIQCQVDSQVTMMFWYRQQPGQSLTLIATANQGSEATYESGFVIDKFPISRPNLTFSTLTVSNMSPEDSSIYLCSVVGGQTEGYTFGSGTRLTVV.

The table lists this clone with a count of one. CDR3: CASSIFGVHEQYF. CDR3 nucleotides: TGTGCCAGTAGTATTTTCGGGGTCCACGAGCAGTACTTC. V and J are TRBV19 and TRBJ2-7; D may be TRBD2 (5 bases). Germline CDR1 reads LNHDA; CDR2 reads SQIVND (reference sequence). This CDR3 comprises 13 residues. V dropped 3 bases and J dropped 5 bases, with 11 bases sitting between them.